Presented here are 14 T cell receptor beta chains from one specimen sequenced in a study of blood T cell repertoires in COVID-19. Profiled with immunoSEQ multiplex PCR; TCRdb holds only in-frame clones, not every one. This table holds roughly 120,000 clones, 85% to 90% found once. Sequencing was performed on peripheral blood. All receptors derive from a woman aged 50 to 60 with acute or convalescent COVID-19.

V is TRBV27 and J is TRBJ1-2; 7 nucleotides agree with TRBD1. The germline V gene encodes CDR1 MNHEY and CDR2 SMNVEV (reference sequence). The ends lost 7 bases at V and 7 bases at J; junction bases unmatched: 9. The CDR3 runs to 13 residues. The CDR3 nucleotides are TGTGCCAGCAATGGGCAGGGGGAGTCTGGCTACACCTTC. This gives the protein CASNGQGESGYTF.

The CDR3 is CATSDFTPGGGEQFF. In DNA form, the CDR3 reads TGTGCCACCAGTGATTTTACCCCCGGGGGGGGTGAGCAGTTCTTC. The chain combines TRBV24-1 with TRBJ2-1, with 8 nucleotides matching TRBD2. CDR1 and CDR2 from the germline V gene are KGHDR and SFDVKD. This CDR3 comprises 15 residues. V was pared by 1 base and J by 9 bases, with 7 bases of the junction left unmatched.

The chain employs TRBV7-2 and TRBJ2-1; possibly TRBD1 for D (5 bases). Germline CDR1 SGHTA, CDR2 FQGNSA. V was clipped by 1 base and J by 7 bases, with 14 bases between them. The CDR3 extends over 15 amino acids. CDR3 nucleotides: TGTGCCAGCAGCTTAGATCTTGGGGCTAGAAATGAGCAGTTCTTC. Its translation: CASSLDLGARNEQFF.

Written as DNA, the CDR3 is TGTGCCAGCAGCTTTGGCGGTGAGCAGTTCTTC. Residues: CASSFGGEQFF. V and J are TRBV5-6 and TRBJ2-1; D ambiguous. The CDR3 loop spans 11 amino acids. The V gene lost 2 bases and the J gene lost 9 bases, with 6 bases spanning the gap. Germline CDR1 and CDR2: SGHDT and YYEEEE.

J is TRBJ2-4 and V is TRBV6-5, with TRBD1 matching 7 bases. The CDR3 consists of 15 residues. V shed 8 bases, J shed 4 bases, and the junction held 11 bases outside the gene matches. Germline V gene lookup returns CDR1 MNHEY and CDR2 SVGAGI. CDR3 in DNA: TGTGCCAGCCGACCCCGAGGGACAGAGAAAAACATTCAGTACTTC. It encodes CASRPRGTEKNIQYF.

CDR3 DNA: TGTGCCAGCACCAGCTACAATGAGCAGTTCTTC. Translation gives CASTSYNEQFF. The V call is TRBV6-5, the J call TRBJ2-1; no clear D gene. The CDR3 loop spans 11 amino acids. The germline gives CDR1 MNHEY, CDR2 SVGAGI. Trimming left V 7 bases short and J 3 bases short, with 4 bases between.

The chain couples TRBV5-1 to TRBJ1-1; maybe TRBD1 (6 bases). The germline V gene has CDR1 SGHRS and CDR2 YFSETQ. V shed 0 bases and J shed 3 bases, with 6 bases lying between them. The CDR3 is 13 residues long. As DNA, the CDR3 is TGCGCCAGCAGCTTGGGACAGGACACTGAAGCTTTCTTT. Translation gives CASSLGQDTEAFF.

In its sample, this clone was seen once. The chain links TRBV19 to TRBJ1-6; the match to TRBD1 covers 8 bases. The CDR3 is 14 residues long. Germline CDR1 LNHDA, CDR2 SQIVND (reference sequence). V lost 4 bases, J lost 7 bases, and 3 bases stayed unmatched. The CDR3 DNA reads TGTGCCAGTAGTACGGACAGGGTAAATTCACCCCTCCACTTT. It codes for CASSTDRVNSPLHF.

The chain recombines TRBV6-2 or TRBV6-3 with TRBJ1-6, with 7 positions matching TRBD1. This CDR3 has 15 residues. The junction had 3 bases not matched to a gene; V was cut back by 6 bases and J by 1 base. Germline V gives CDR1 MNHEY, CDR2 SVGEGT. The CDR3 region has the DNA TGTGCCAGCAGCCCGGGACAGTCCTATAATTCACCCCTCCACTTT. Translated: CASSPGQSYNSPLHF.

CDR3 in amino acids: CASSITGGTEAFF. CDR3 DNA sequence: TGTGCCAGCAGCATAACAGGGGGGACTGAAGCTTTCTTT. The rearrangement joins TRBV5-5 to TRBJ1-1; 8 bases align to TRBD1. There are 13 residues in the CDR3. Trimming cost V 4 bases and J 5 bases; bases outside gene matches: 4. Germline V gene lookup returns CDR1 SGHKS and CDR2 YYEKEE (reference sequence).

This clone was observed a single time. The V call is TRBV30, the J call TRBJ1-4, with D perhaps matching TRBD1 (5 bases). Trimming cost V 7 bases and J 0 bases, with 12 bases left between them. The CDR3 has 14 amino acids. From germline, CDR1 is GTSNPN and CDR2 SVGIG (reference sequence). The CDR3 reads CALQATATNEKLFF. CDR3 sequence (DNA): TGTGCCTTACAGGCTACTGCAACTAATGAAAAACTGTTTTTT.

CDR3 coding DNA: TGTGCCAGCAGCACTTTAGTCGGGGAAAAACTGTTTTTT. Amino acid sequence: CASSTLVGEKLFF. This sequence joins TRBV7-9 and TRBJ1-4; D unresolved. The ends were cut back, 5 bases at V and 8 bases at J, with 12 bases in the middle. The CDR3 loop spans 13 amino acids. Germline lookup yields CDR1 SEHNR and CDR2 FQNEAQ (reference sequence).

This clone was detected a few times. The rearrangement joins TRBV11-2 to TRBJ2-1; D gene unclear. The length of the CDR3 is 16 residues. Per germline, CDR1 SGHAT and CDR2 FQNNGV. The V gene lost 0 bases and the J gene lost 4 bases, with 13 bases spanning the gap. The CDR3 region is CASSLDITYGYNEQFF. CDR3 sequence (DNA): TGTGCCAGCAGCTTAGATATCACTTACGGGTACAATGAGCAGTTCTTC.

This clone appeared many times. V usage is TRBV5-1 and J usage is TRBJ2-7; D is perhaps TRBD1 (6 bases). Trimming stripped 4 bases from V and 0 bases from J, with 11 bases between. CDR1 and CDR2 (germline): SGHRS, YFSETQ. This CDR3 contains 14 residues. CDR3 in DNA: TGCGCCAGCAGCCACCGGGACAACTCCTACGAGCAGTACTTC. As protein: CASSHRDNSYEQYF.